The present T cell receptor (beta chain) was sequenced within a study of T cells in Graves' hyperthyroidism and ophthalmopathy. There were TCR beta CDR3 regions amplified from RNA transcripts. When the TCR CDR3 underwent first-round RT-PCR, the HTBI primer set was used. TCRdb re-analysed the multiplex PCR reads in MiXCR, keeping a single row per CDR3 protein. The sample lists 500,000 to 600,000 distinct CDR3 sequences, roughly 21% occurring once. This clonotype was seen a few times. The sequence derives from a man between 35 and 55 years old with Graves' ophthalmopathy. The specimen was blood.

DNA for the CDR3: TGTGCCACCAGCACACATAACACTGAAGCTTTCTTT. Translating it yields CATSTHNTEAFF. This chain uses TRBV15 with TRBJ1-1; no clear D. CDR1 and CDR2 from the germline V gene are LNHNV and YYDKDF (reference sequence). There are 12 residues in the CDR3. Trimming removed 4 bases from V and 2 bases from J, with 5 bases in between.